This T cell receptor (beta chain) emerged from a study of vaccination and CD4 T cells after COVID-19. Cultured CD4+ T cell DNA underwent sequencing with the Oncomine TCR Beta short-read assay. TCRdb ran MiXCR on the PCR reads and lists one entry per CDR3 protein. The sample lists about 15,000 distinct CDR3 sequences; 53% were seen once. Turning to this clonotype: The antigen is not known.

Treatment denoted: roughly nine-day PBMC culture with coronavirus spike peptide pools or control peptides (ViraFEST assay). Trimming took off 3 bases at V and 3 bases at J, with 8 bases between the two ends. The CDR3 is 13 amino acids. From germline, CDR1 is KGHSH and CDR2 LQKENI. The source material was CD4+ T cells from blood, cultured in vitro, sampled before SARS-CoV-2 vaccination. This TCR derives from a human donor who had recovered from COVID-19. J is TRBJ1-1 and V is TRBV18; D is uncertain. The CDR3 DNA sequence: TGTGCCAGCTCACCCGGAGTCGACACTGAAGCTTTCTTT. It encodes CASSPGVDTEAFF.